These 29 T cell receptor beta chains were all obtained from the same sample, sequenced in a study of CD8+ T cells in alopecia areata. The sequencing template was cDNA reverse transcribed from extracted RNA. Sequencing used immunoSEQ multiplex PCR; TCRdb keeps in-frame clones, though not all of them. The sample shows 150,000 or so clones, around 49% of them seen only once. The sequenced sample was CD8+ T cells sorted from blood, obtained at week 0. The receptors derive from a human donor with alopecia areata.

V usage is TRBV5-1 and J usage is TRBJ2-7, with 9 bases that match TRBD2. This CDR3 has 14 amino acids. Germline V gene sequence: CDR1 SGHRS, CDR2 YFSETQ. V shed 0 bases, J shed 2 bases, and the junction held 0 bases outside the gene matches. The CDR3 protein is CASSLVAGAYEQYF. As DNA, the CDR3 is TGCGCCAGCAGCTTGGTAGCGGGGGCCTACGAGCAGTACTTC. Filled out from reference TRBV5-1 and TRBJ2-7, the complete variable domain reads KAGVTQTPRYLIKTRGQQVTLSCSPISGHRSVSWYQQTPGQGLQFLFEYFSETQRNKGNFPGRFSGRQFSNSRSEMNVSTLELGDSALYLCASSLVAGAYEQYFGPGTRLTVT.

The chain combines TRBV29-1 with TRBJ1-2; no clear D gene. From germline, CDR1 is SQVTM and CDR2 ANQGSEA. This CDR3 has 14 amino acids. The V end lost 0 bases, the J end lost 2 bases, and 10 bases lay between the germline ends. CDR3 nucleotide sequence: TGCAGCGTTGAAGAAACCGGCCAGAACTATGGCTACACCTTC. Translation gives CSVEETGQNYGYTF. Full variable domain (remainder filled in from reference TRBV29-1 and TRBJ1-2): SAVISQKPSRDICQRGTSLTIQCQVDSQVTMMFWYRQQPGQSLTLIATANQGSEATYESGFVIDKFPISRPNLTFSTLTVSNMSPEDSSIYLCSVEETGQNYGYTFGSGTRLTVV.

CDR3 protein: CASSAAANYGYTF. CDR3 nucleotide sequence: TGTGCCAGCAGTGCGGCAGCTAACTATGGCTACACCTTC. The V and J genes are TRBV2 and TRBJ1-2; D is unresolved. Germline V gene data show CDR1 as SNHLY and CDR2 as FYNNEI. This CDR3 region has 13 residues. Between the trimmed V and J ends, which lost 4 bases and 0 bases, there was a span of 6 bases.

The sample holds a few counts of this clone. This chain links TRBV27 with TRBJ2-7; a possible D gene is TRBD1 (6 bases). The CDR3 consists of 12 residues. Trimming left V 8 bases short and J 4 bases short, with 12 bases between. The germline V gene encodes CDR1 MNHEY and CDR2 SMNVEV (reference sequence). The CDR3 region is CASRTETYEQYF. In DNA, the CDR3 is TGTGCCAGCCGGACAGAAACTTACGAGCAGTACTTC.

The rearrangement joins TRBV30 to TRBJ2-7; 7 bases match TRBD2. CDR1 is GTSNPN, CDR2 SVGIG, per germline (reference sequence). The CDR3 is 13 amino acids. Trimming cost V 8 bases and J 0 bases; bases outside gene matches: 7. CDR3 sequence (DNA): TGTGCCATCTGGGGGGGACTCTCCTACGAGCAGTACTTC. This sequence encodes CAIWGGLSYEQYF.

About this clone itself: In the same sample, other DNA sequences code for this CDR3. This sequence joins TRBV29-1 and TRBJ2-1; D call uncertain. The V gene lost 4 bases and the J gene lost 3 bases, with 4 bases spanning the gap. CDR1 and CDR2 (germline): SQVTM, ANQGSEA. This CDR3 is 11 amino acids long. The CDR3, as DNA: TGCAGCGTTGCTGGCTACAATGAGCAGTTCTTC. Its translation: CSVAGYNEQFF.

This clone was counted a few times. The rearrangement uses TRBV7-2 and TRBJ2-5; D uncertain. Per germline, CDR1 SGHTA and CDR2 FQGNSA. The CDR3 runs to 12 residues. Between the trimmed V and J ends, which lost 8 bases and 5 bases, there was a span of 12 bases. The CDR3: CASSLLDETQYF. The CDR3 DNA reads as TGTGCCAGCTCCCTCCTTGACGAGACCCAGTACTTC. Supplemented by reference TRBV7-2 and TRBJ2-5, the full variable domain reads GAGVSQSPSNKVTEKGKDVELRCDPISGHTALYWYRQSLGQGLEFLIYFQGNSAPDKSGLPSDRFSAERTGGSVSTLTIQRTQQEDSAVYLCASSLLDETQYFGPGTRLLVL.

This clone was recorded a few times. V and J are TRBV13 and TRBJ1-6; no reliable D call. Trimming took 0 bases from V and 4 from J, leaving 10 bases between them. Per germline, CDR1 PRHDT and CDR2 FYEKMQ (reference sequence). The CDR3 covers 16 residues. In nucleotides, the CDR3 is TGTGCCAGCAGCTTAGGCTCCCCGGGTTATAATTCACCCCTCCACTTT. Its protein is CASSLGSPGYNSPLHF. Filled out from reference TRBV13 and TRBJ1-6, the complete variable domain reads AAGVIQSPRHLIKEKRETATLKCYPIPRHDTVYWYQQGPGQDPQFLISFYEKMQSDKGSIPDRFSAQQFSDYHSELNMSSLELGDSALYFCASSLGSPGYNSPLHFGNGTRLTVT.

This clone was picked up a small number of times. The V call is TRBV7-8, the J call TRBJ2-1; perhaps D is TRBD1 or TRBD2 (6 bases each). The ends were cut back, 1 base at V and 6 bases at J, with 13 bases in the middle. From germline, CDR1 is SGHVS and CDR2 FQNEAQ. The CDR3 runs to 15 residues. CDR3 protein: CASSLVRGAPNEQFF. The DNA for the CDR3 is TGTGCCAGCAGCTTAGTTAGGGGGGCCCCCAATGAGCAGTTCTTC.

In this sample, this clone turned up a few times. The chain employs TRBV10-3 and TRBJ1-2, with D hard to call. The germline gives CDR1 ENHRY, CDR2 SYGVKD. The V end was cut by 6 bases, the J end by 1 base, with 6 bases between. This CDR3 spans 12 amino acids. CDR3 in amino acids: CAIREDNYGYTF. The CDR3 nucleotides are TGTGCCATCAGGGAGGATAACTATGGCTACACCTTC.

This rearrangement joins TRBV6-5 to TRBJ1-1; no firm D call. The CDR3 spans 14 residues. V lost 2 bases and J lost 5, with 12 bases in between. Germline CDR1 MNHEY, CDR2 SVGAGI. The CDR3 sequence: CASSYEGIGTEAFF. CDR3 coding DNA: TGTGCCAGCAGTTACGAGGGCATCGGGACTGAAGCTTTCTTT.

J is TRBJ1-5 and V is TRBV19, with D maybe TRBD1 (5 bases). The CDR3 contains 14 residues. From germline, CDR1 is LNHDA and CDR2 SQIVND (reference sequence). V was cut by 8 bases and J by 4 bases, with 15 bases left in between. In DNA form, the CDR3 reads TGTGCCAGTCTCTATACAGGTGGAAATCAGCCCCAGCATTTT. Translated: CASLYTGGNQPQHF.

J is TRBJ2-2 and V is TRBV5-6; D call uncertain. V was pared by 3 bases and J by 5 bases, with 8 bases between. The CDR3 covers 13 residues. Germline CDR1 and CDR2: SGHDT and YYEEEE. Here the CDR3 DNA reads TGTGCCAGCAGCTATAGTCTTACCGGGGAGCTGTTTTTT. Encoded protein: CASSYSLTGELFF.

The chain combines TRBV9 with TRBJ1-1; 7 nucleotides line up with TRBD1. CDR1 SGDLS and CDR2 YYNGEE come from the germline V gene. CDR3 length equals 15 residues. V was pared by 6 bases and J by 1 base, with 9 bases of the junction left unmatched. CDR3 amino acids: CASNSVEGANTEAFF. Written as DNA, the CDR3 is TGTGCCAGCAATTCCGTGGAGGGGGCGAACACTGAAGCTTTCTTT. The variable domain in full, with the rest retrieved from reference TRBV9 and TRBJ1-1, is DSGVTQTPKHLITATGQRVTLRCSPRSGDLSVYWYQQSLDQGLQFLIQYYNGEERAKGNILERFSAQQFPDLHSELNLSSLELGDSALYFCASNSVEGANTEAFFGQGTRLTVV.

This clone was detected a few times. V gene TRBV27 combines with J gene TRBJ2-2; D is unclear. This CDR3 is built from 13 residues. V lost 1 base to trimming and J lost 6 bases, with 6 bases between them. Germline values: CDR1 MNHEY, CDR2 SMNVEV (reference sequence). CDR3 amino acids: CASSLFEPGELFF. DNA for the CDR3: TGTGCCAGCAGTTTATTCGAGCCCGGGGAGCTGTTTTTT.

The genes are TRBV7-2 and TRBJ2-3; perhaps TRBD2 as D (5 bases). Germline-derived CDR1 and CDR2 are SGHTA and FQGNSA. V lost 5 bases and J lost 0, with 15 bases in between. The CDR3 runs to 16 residues. The CDR3 DNA reads TGTGCCAGCAGCCAGACCGGGGATCGTAGCACAGATACGCAGTATTTT. Its protein is CASSQTGDRSTDTQYF.

This clone was seen only a few times. The V call is TRBV2, the J call TRBJ2-5; TRBD2 matches 11 bases. Germline CDR1 reads SNHLY; CDR2 reads FYNNEI. This CDR3 comprises 16 residues. V shed 3 bases and J 1 base; nucleotides not matched to a gene: 4. The CDR3 DNA sequence: TGTGCCAGCAGTGACCCTAGCGGGGGGCCCCAAGAGACCCAGTACTTC. It yields the protein CASSDPSGGPQETQYF.

The chain employs TRBV5-1 and TRBJ2-7; 9 positions agree with TRBD1. CDR1 is SGHRS, CDR2 YFSETQ, per germline. This CDR3 comprises 14 residues. V dropped 4 bases and J dropped 7; count of bases not matched to a gene: 9. CDR3 sequence: CASSPDRGRTEQYF. The DNA of the CDR3 is TGCGCCAGCAGCCCGGACAGGGGACGTACGGAGCAGTACTTC.

The V and J genes are TRBV9 and TRBJ2-7; 9 nucleotides line up with TRBD2. This CDR3 has 14 residues. V lost 0 bases and J lost 6; bases outside the gene matches: 4. Germline values: CDR1 SGDLS, CDR2 YYNGEE. In DNA form, the CDR3 reads TGTGCCAGCAGCGTAGGTGGGACTAGCTCCGAGCAGTACTTC. Protein sequence: CASSVGGTSSEQYF.

This chain uses TRBV30 with TRBJ1-2, with 9 bases matching TRBD1. The germline V gene has CDR1 GTSNPN and CDR2 SVGIG (reference sequence). This CDR3 region has 14 residues. Unmatched junction bases numbered 7, after V lost 3 bases and J lost 5 bases. CDR3 coding DNA: TGTGCCTGGAGAAGGGACAGGGTCGCGTATGGCTACACCTTC. Translated: CAWRRDRVAYGYTF.

The V and J genes are TRBV29-1 and TRBJ2-6; no firm D call. Germline CDR1 and CDR2: SQVTM and ANQGSEA. CDR3 length: 15 residues. V was trimmed by 0 bases and J by 2 bases, leaving 8 bases between them. CDR3 DNA sequence: TGCAGCGTTGAAGATTGGCCACCTGGGGCCAACGTCCTGACTTTC. Its translation is CSVEDWPPGANVLTF.

The V gene is TRBV30, the J gene TRBJ2-3, with a weak D call TRBD2 (7 bases). Germline-derived CDR1 and CDR2 are GTSNPN and SVGIG (reference sequence). The V end was cut by 7 bases, the J end by 0 bases, with 14 bases between. CDR3 length: 14 residues. In DNA, the CDR3 is TGTGCCTCCCGCGGGGGCACTAGCACAGATACGCAGTATTTT. As protein: CASRGGTSTDTQYF.

The chain couples TRBV7-2 to TRBJ2-5; possibly TRBD2 for D (6 bases). The tail of the sequence fits TRBJ2-7 better, so the J call may be wrong. This CDR3 comprises 15 residues. Germline-derived CDR1 and CDR2 are SGHTA and FQGNSA. The CDR3 protein is CASSLEVGGSYEQYF. The DNA for the CDR3 is TGTGCCAGCAGCTTAGAGGTGGGGGGCTCCTACGAGCAGTACTTC.

This clone was seen a handful of times. This chain joins TRBV29-1 and TRBJ1-1; a weak D match, TRBD1 (6 bases). V was trimmed by 4 bases and J by 1 base, leaving 19 bases between them. The CDR3 totals 16 residues. The germline V gene encodes CDR1 SQVTM and CDR2 ANQGSEA. Here the CDR3 DNA reads TGCAGCGTTGTCAGAACAGCCTGGGGGGCGAACACTGAAGCTTTCTTT. This encodes CSVVRTAWGANTEAFF.

This rearrangement joins TRBV30 to TRBJ2-1; 9 positions match TRBD1. CDR1 is GTSNPN and CDR2 is SVGIG in the germline V gene (reference sequence). The CDR3 loop spans 14 amino acids. Trimming took 4 bases from V and 7 from J; bases not matched to a gene: 8. The CDR3 nucleotides are TGTGCCTGGAAGCGAGGACAGGGGAAGAATGAGCAGTTCTTC. Protein product: CAWKRGQGKNEQFF.

This chain links TRBV6-5 with TRBJ2-1; D is undetermined. The germline V and J ends were trimmed by 5 bases and 6 bases, with 8 bases remaining between them. Germline CDR1 reads MNHEY; CDR2 reads SVGAGI. The CDR3 has 12 residues. CDR3 protein: CASSPWGNEQFF. The CDR3 nucleotides read TGTGCCAGCAGTCCGTGGGGCAATGAGCAGTTCTTC.

The rearrangement links TRBV5-4 to TRBJ1-6; the D gene is possibly TRBD1 (5 bases). Germline V lookup: CDR1 SGHNT, CDR2 YYREEE (reference sequence). CDR3 length: 14 residues. Trimming cost V 4 bases and J 10 bases, with 15 bases left between them. The CDR3 DNA is TGTGCCAGCAGCGGAGAATGGGGGAGCTCACCCCTCCACTTT. It is translated as CASSGEWGSSPLHF.

The count of this clone is one. This sample includes further DNA sequences coding for the same CDR3. V and J are TRBV30 and TRBJ2-7, with D uncertain. Germline V gene lookup returns CDR1 GTSNPN and CDR2 SVGIG (reference sequence). This CDR3 has 12 amino acids. Trimming cost V 0 bases and J 3 bases, with 6 bases left between them. The CDR3, as DNA: TGTGCCTGGAGTGTACGTGACTACGAGCAGTACTTC. Protein sequence: CAWSVRDYEQYF.

This clone was picked up a small number of times. This same CDR3 is encoded by further DNA sequences in the sample. The chain employs TRBV29-1 and TRBJ2-1, with D possibly called TRBD1 or TRBD2 (5 bases each). Germline V gene data show CDR1 as SQVTM and CDR2 as ANQGSEA. Trimming removed 4 bases from V and 0 bases from J, with 7 bases in between. This CDR3 has 13 amino acids. This CDR3 is CSVGGGSYNEQFF. DNA of the CDR3: TGCAGCGTTGGTGGGGGCTCCTACAATGAGCAGTTCTTC.